The T cell receptor (beta chain) under discussion was sequenced for a study of shared clonotypes between healthy human individuals. At the level of the study: Donor ages ranged 18 to 49 years: a couple of women, a few men.

This clone was observed a few times. The antigen is undetermined. Clones were read by immunoSEQ multiplex PCR, and TCRdb kept only the in-frame ones, dropping some. The sample has about half a million clones, roughly 85% seen once. Findings of the study overall: The small donor group covered limited genetic and exposure diversity.

Donors were healthy HIV-negative adults without recent acute infections or vaccinations. In unsorted samples, genomic DNA was obtained using 94 million or so PBMCs. This CDR3 region has 12 residues. Germline V gene data show CDR1 as SGDLS and CDR2 as YYNGEE. With 3 bases removed from V and 9 bases from J, the gap between germline ends came to 10 bases. Sequenced input: PBMCs. The V call is TRBV9, the J call TRBJ1-5; D gene ambiguous. This TCR derives from a woman aged 40 to 55 in good health. Some clones in this sample may be carry-over from other donors' samples. The CDR3, as DNA: TGTGCCAGCAGCGGGAACGAGGGGCCCCAGCATTTT. Its protein is CASSGNEGPQHF.